This T cell receptor beta chain comes out of a study of blood T cell repertoires in COVID-19. Study information: Sites in the United States, Italy and Spain provided acute and convalescent COVID-19 samples. T cells, B-cell-depleted T cells, or PBMCs provided the cDNA or gDNA that served as material.

Study members were between about 18 and 100 years old and lived in some 26 US regions. Cohort placement rested on clinical history that participants reported themselves. Libraries were prepared by immunoSEQ multiplex PCR; TCRdb keeps only in-frame clonotypes and omits some of them. Altogether some 140,000 clones are present, roughly four fifths being singletons, with the ten largest covering 15% to 20%. This CDR3 is 18 amino acids long. The germline CDR1 and CDR2 sequences are ENHRY and SYGVKD. The ends lost 0 bases at V and 0 bases at J; junction bases unmatched: 3. Source material: PBMCs or T cells enriched from blood (not recorded which). The chain couples TRBV10-3 to TRBJ2-3; 13 positions match TRBD2. The receptor comes from a man aged 25 to 40 who had recovered from COVID-19. The CDR3 sequence: CAISESTSGGYSTDTQYF. The CDR3 nucleotides read TGTGCCATCAGTGAGTCGACTAGCGGGGGGTACAGCACAGATACGCAGTATTTT.